One sample yielded the 25 T cell receptor beta chains listed below, sequenced in a study of blood T cell repertoires in COVID-19. Some clones are missing from TCRdb's copy, which holds only in-frame ones; the method was immunoSEQ multiplex PCR. The sample lists about 350,000 clones, 88% seen once, with approximately 1% in the top ten. Sequencing input: PBMCs or T cells enriched from blood (not recorded which). The receptors were gathered from a woman aged 25 to 45 who had been exposed to COVID-19.

V gene TRBV4-2 combines with J gene TRBJ2-4; maybe TRBD1 (5 bases). Per germline, CDR1 LGHNA and CDR2 YNFKEQ. V was cut by 0 bases and J by 6 bases, with 18 bases left in between. The CDR3 covers 17 residues. CDR3 loop: CASSQEGADRPGNIQYF. CDR3 in DNA: TGTGCCAGCAGCCAAGAAGGGGCGGATCGTCCGGGAAACATTCAGTACTTC.

The chain employs TRBV27 and TRBJ2-2, with D hard to call. From germline, CDR1 is MNHEY and CDR2 SMNVEV (reference sequence). This CDR3 spans 13 amino acids. Trimming removed 6 bases from V and 4 bases from J, with 9 bases in between. CDR3 nucleotides: TGTGCCAGCAGCACTACTCCCACCGGGGAGCTGTTTTTT. Translating gives CASSTTPTGELFF.

The chain employs TRBV10-3 and TRBJ1-4; D perhaps matches TRBD1 (5 bases). Trimming left V 0 bases short and J 5 bases short, with 10 bases between. Germline V gene data show CDR1 as ENHRY and CDR2 as SYGVKD. The CDR3 spans 15 residues. The chain's CDR3 is CAISESTAANEKLFF. CDR3 nucleotide sequence: TGTGCCATCAGTGAGTCGACAGCCGCCAATGAAAAACTGTTTTTT.

This chain joins TRBV5-6 and TRBJ1-5; D call uncertain. Germline V gene sequence: CDR1 SGHDT, CDR2 YYEEEE. V was clipped by 2 bases and J by 1 base, with 4 bases between them. The CDR3 totals 13 residues. CDR3 residues: CASSFRSNQPQHF. The CDR3 nucleotides read TGTGCCAGCAGCTTTCGGAGCAATCAGCCCCAGCATTTT.

This rearrangement joins TRBV21-1 to TRBJ2-5; the tabulated D call, TRBD1, remains unverified against the DNA. TRBV21-1 is a pseudogene locus. The CDR3 is 16 amino acids. The CDR3 DNA reads TGTGCCAGCAGCAAAGTAGAGGGGGTAATCCAAGAGACCCAGTACTTC. It is translated as CASSKVEGVIQETQYF.

This chain uses TRBV12-5 with TRBJ2-5; 7 bases align to TRBD2. This CDR3 spans 15 amino acids. Germline V gene lookup returns CDR1 LGHNT and CDR2 FRNRAP. The V gene end was trimmed by 3 bases and the J gene end by 3 bases; junction bases not matched to a gene: 7. CDR3 protein: CASGFFAGREETQYF. Here the CDR3 DNA reads TGTGCTAGTGGTTTCTTTGCGGGGAGGGAAGAGACCCAGTACTTC.

V gene TRBV28 combines with J gene TRBJ1-3, with TRBD1 as a possible D gene (6 bases). Trimming shortened V by 3 bases and J by 0 bases, and 12 bases separated the two germline ends. The CDR3 is 16 residues long. Germline CDR1 and CDR2: MDHEN and SYDVKM. The CDR3, as DNA: TGTGCCAGCAGTTTTCCTCAGGGGTTCTCTGGAAACACCATATATTTT. It encodes CASSFPQGFSGNTIYF.

The J gene is TRBJ2-7, the V gene TRBV19; 7 nucleotides line up with TRBD1. V was clipped by 1 base and J by 2 bases; unmatched bases: 2. From germline, CDR1 is LNHDA and CDR2 SQIVND (reference sequence). The CDR3 is made up of 14 amino acids. The CDR3 loop reads CASSIVTGAYEQYF. DNA of the CDR3: TGTGCCAGTAGTATAGTCACAGGGGCCTACGAGCAGTACTTC.

The chain couples TRBV11-3 to TRBJ2-7; TRBD1 aligns across 9 bases. CDR3 size: 16 residues. V was pared by 4 bases and J by 7 bases, with 14 bases of the junction left unmatched. The germline gives CDR1 SGHNT, CDR2 YENEEA. The CDR3 loop is CASSSITGTGMWEQYF. The CDR3 DNA sequence: TGTGCCAGCAGCTCAATTACCGGGACAGGGATGTGGGAGCAGTACTTC.

This clone has only one observation. J is TRBJ2-7 and V is TRBV29-1; TRBD1 agrees at 8 bases. Losses at the gene ends were 1 base for V and 6 bases for J; bases not matched to a gene: 5. Germline V lookup: CDR1 SQVTM, CDR2 ANQGSEA. The CDR3 contains 13 residues. CDR3 residues: CSVEGQGAGEQYF. The CDR3 region has the DNA TGCAGCGTTGAAGGGCAGGGGGCAGGCGAGCAGTACTTC.

The V call is TRBV28, the J call TRBJ2-3; possible D gene TRBD1, 6 bases. CDR3 length: 15 residues. Germline-derived CDR1 and CDR2 are MDHEN and SYDVKM. V lost 5 bases and J 3 bases, leaving 15 bases between the germline ends. The CDR3 loop reads CASSEAQGWTDTQYF. The DNA of the CDR3 is TGTGCCAGCAGTGAGGCCCAGGGGTGGACAGATACGCAGTATTTT.

This clone was detected once. The chain is built from TRBV10-3 and TRBJ1-4; 7 bases align to TRBD1. The CDR3 consists of 15 residues. Germline V gives CDR1 ENHRY, CDR2 SYGVKD. The V gene end was trimmed by 3 bases and the J gene end by 3 bases; junction bases not matched to a gene: 4. CDR3 nucleotide sequence: TGTGCCATCAGTGACCGACAGGGAGCTAATGAAAAACTGTTTTTT. It yields the protein CAISDRQGANEKLFF.

This clone has only a few counts. This chain connects TRBV7-9 to TRBJ1-3, with TRBD1 identical over 7 bases. The CDR3 consists of 15 residues. Germline V CDR1 and CDR2: SEHNR, FQNEAQ (reference sequence). Losses at the gene ends were 7 bases for V and 0 bases for J; bases not matched to a gene: 6. The CDR3 DNA reads TGTGCCAGCACCCCGACAGGGAGCTCTGGAAACACCATATATTTT. Protein sequence: CASTPTGSSGNTIYF.

The chain employs TRBV18 and TRBJ2-4; TRBD1 is a possible D gene (5 bases). The CDR3 has 16 amino acids. Trimming stripped 1 base from V and 0 bases from J, with 10 bases between. CDR1 KGHSH and CDR2 LQKENI come from the germline V gene. The CDR3 sequence: CASSPLQGLAKNIQYF. CDR3 sequence (DNA): TGTGCCAGCTCACCACTTCAGGGATTAGCCAAAAACATTCAGTACTTC. The full variable domain, completed using reference TRBV18 and TRBJ2-4, is NAGVMQNPRHLVRRRGQEARLRCSPMKGHSHVYWYRQLPEEGLKFMVYLQKENIIDESGMPKERFSAEFPKEGPSILRIQQVVRGDSAAYFCASSPLQGLAKNIQYFGAGTRLSVL.

The table lists this clone with many counts. CDR3: CASSPSTSGRARSYNEQFF. The CDR3 DNA reads TGTGCCAGCAGCCCTTCAACTAGCGGGAGGGCCAGGTCCTACAATGAGCAGTTCTTC. V and J are TRBV11-2 and TRBJ2-1; 13 nucleotides line up with TRBD2. Germline CDR1 SGHAT, CDR2 FQNNGV. V lost 5 bases and J lost 1; bases outside the gene matches: 11. The CDR3 runs to 19 residues.

The gene calls are TRBV7-6 and TRBJ2-2; a weak D match, TRBD1 (5 bases). This CDR3 spans 16 amino acids. V was shortened by 0 bases and J by 4 bases, with 12 bases between the two germline ends. Germline V gene sequence: CDR1 SGHVS, CDR2 FNYEAQ. The CDR3 sequence: CASSLAAQGPTGELFF. The DNA for the CDR3 is TGTGCCAGCAGCTTAGCGGCCCAGGGCCCCACCGGGGAGCTGTTTTTT. The full variable domain, in which reference TRBV7-6 and TRBJ2-2 provide the parts outside the CDR3, is GAGVSQSPRYKVTKRGQDVALRCDPISGHVSLYWYRQALGQGPEFLTYFNYEAQQDKSGLPNDRFSAERPEGSISTLTIQRTEQRDSAMYRCASSLAAQGPTGELFFGEGSRLTVL.

The chain is built from TRBV28 and TRBJ1-6; weak D call: TRBD1 (6 bases). The CDR3 totals 16 residues. Germline CDR1 and CDR2: MDHEN and SYDVKM. Trimming took 5 bases from V and 0 from J, leaving 11 bases between them. CDR3 in amino acids: CASSPGDTSYNSPLHF. CDR3 in DNA: TGTGCCAGCAGTCCAGGGGACACCTCCTATAATTCACCCCTCCACTTT.

The gene calls are TRBV19 and TRBJ2-2, with 9 bases identical to TRBD1. The J segment lost 7 bases and the V segment lost 4 bases, leaving 13 bases of the junction unmatched. This CDR3 comprises 17 residues. Germline CDR1 LNHDA, CDR2 SQIVND (reference sequence). The CDR3 is CASSRRETGGGFGELFF. CDR3 nucleotide sequence: TGTGCCAGTAGTAGGCGGGAGACAGGGGGAGGTTTCGGGGAGCTGTTTTTT.

This sequence joins TRBV24-1 and TRBJ2-2, with TRBD2 matching over 7 bases. Germline values: CDR1 KGHDR, CDR2 SFDVKD. The CDR3 has 18 residues. The trim removed 3 bases at V and 0 bases at J, leaving 9 bases unmatched. CDR3 sequence reads: CATSDHLGGFANTGELFF. CDR3 nucleotide sequence: TGTGCCACCAGTGATCACTTGGGGGGGTTCGCGAACACCGGGGAGCTGTTTTTT.

The V and J genes are TRBV5-1 and TRBJ1-4; D possibly corresponds to TRBD1 (6 bases). Trimming stripped 7 bases from V and 8 bases from J, with 18 bases between. The CDR3 loop spans 14 amino acids. Germline values: CDR1 SGHRS, CDR2 YFSETQ. This CDR3 is CASQRGGAEEKLFF. CDR3 coding DNA: TGCGCCAGCCAAAGGGGGGGGGCGGAGGAAAAACTGTTTTTT.

This clone was counted only a few times. The chain has TRBV18 and TRBJ1-6; 7 bases match TRBD1. CDR1 KGHSH and CDR2 LQKENI come from the germline V gene. Losses at the gene ends were 0 bases for V and 9 bases for J; bases not matched to a gene: 5. The CDR3 is made up of 15 amino acids. The DNA for the CDR3 is TGTGCCAGCTCACCACCGGCAGGGGGAGGTTCACCCCTCCACTTT. This translates into CASSPPAGGGSPLHF. The variable domain in full, with the rest retrieved from reference TRBV18 and TRBJ1-6, is NAGVMQNPRHLVRRRGQEARLRCSPMKGHSHVYWYRQLPEEGLKFMVYLQKENIIDESGMPKERFSAEFPKEGPSILRIQQVVRGDSAAYFCASSPPAGGGSPLHFGNGTRLTVT.

V usage is TRBV28 and J usage is TRBJ1-2; D is uncertain. Germline V gene lookup returns CDR1 MDHEN and CDR2 SYDVKM. Trimming stripped 7 bases from V and 4 bases from J, with 13 bases between. The CDR3 covers 13 residues. The CDR3 here is CASKEPTSYGYTF. The CDR3 bases are TGTGCCAGCAAGGAGCCCACCTCCTATGGCTACACCTTC.

This chain connects TRBV18 to TRBJ1-2, with 10 bases fitting TRBD1. This CDR3 is built from 15 residues. J gave up 4 bases and V 0 bases, and 2 bases lay outside the gene matches. Germline CDR1 reads KGHSH; CDR2 reads LQKENI. For the CDR3, the DNA is TGTGCCAGCTCACCACCGGGACAGGGGACCTATGGCTACACCTTC. Amino acids: CASSPPGQGTYGYTF.

The V gene is TRBV21-1, the J gene TRBJ1-1; the D segment call TRBD1 is taken from the table without a DNA check. TRBV21-1 is a documented pseudogene. The CDR3 has 17 amino acids. The CDR3: CASSKGDRGNMNTEAFF. The CDR3 coding sequence is TGTGCCAGCAGCAAAGGAGACAGGGGTAACATGAACACTGAAGCTTTCTTT.

The genes are TRBV9 and TRBJ1-5; D call uncertain. V lost 0 bases and J 0 bases, leaving 7 bases between the germline ends. The CDR3 runs 15 residues. Germline loops: CDR1 SGDLS, CDR2 YYNGEE. The CDR3 DNA is TGTGCCAGCAGCGTAGGAACAGTTAGCAATCAGCCCCAGCATTTT. This codes for CASSVGTVSNQPQHF.